The rows below give T cell receptor beta chains drawn from one sample of a study of blood T cell repertoires in COVID-19. Some clones are missing from TCRdb's copy, which holds only in-frame ones; the method was immunoSEQ multiplex PCR. The sample shows roughly 190,000 clones, roughly 84% of them seen only once. The sample was peripheral blood. Receptors originate from a woman between 40 and 55 years old who had recovered from COVID-19. Both conserved end residues are part of each CDR3. Fields, in order: V gene, D gene, J gene, clone size, CDR3 protein, CDR3 DNA. The D gene is left open where the match is weak. Some rows mark clone size as missing; the rest say once, few, many or name a class of expanded clone.

TRBV7-2	.	TRBJ2-1	.	CASSLLAGKENEQFF	TGTGCCAGCAGCTTATTGGCCGGGAAGGAAAATGAGCAGTTCTTC
TRBV6-1	TRBD1	TRBJ2-1	once	CASSEAGQGAAVEQFF	TGTGCCAGCAGTGAAGCGGGGCAGGGGGCCGCGGTGGAGCAGTTCTTC
TRBV6-5	TRBD1	TRBJ1-2	.	CASSFRTGVDGYTF	TGTGCCAGCAGTTTCAGGACAGGGGTGGACGGCTACACCTTC
TRBV27	TRBD1	TRBJ2-7	.	CASSLGQGISYEQYF	TGTGCCAGCAGTTTAGGACAGGGGATTTCCTACGAGCAGTACTTC
TRBV19	TRBD2	TRBJ2-2	.	CASSPAGGGGSGELFF	TGTGCCAGTAGCCCGGCGGGGGGCGGAGGATCCGGGGAGCTGTTTTTT
TRBV20-1	.	TRBJ2-5	.	CSARPQETQYF	TGCAGTGCGCGTCCCCAAGAGACCCAGTACTTC
TRBV24-1	.	TRBJ2-1	.	CATQGSSYNEQFF	TGTGCCACCCAGGGGAGCTCCTACAATGAGCAGTTCTTC
TRBV3-1/TRBV3-2	.	TRBJ1-1	.	CASRRGANTEAFF	TGTGCCAGCAGACGGGGAGCGAACACTGAAGCTTTCTTT
TRBV11-1	.	TRBJ2-1	.	CASSFGGHNEQFF	TGTGCCAGCAGCTTCGGCGGCCACAATGAGCAGTTCTTC
TRBV24-1	TRBD1	TRBJ2-7	.	CATSRTGTGLFRDEQYF	TGTGCCACCAGTCGGACCGGGACAGGGTTGTTTCGGGACGAGCAGTACTTC
TRBV6-5	.	TRBJ1-4	.	CASTPDGSYEKLFF	TGTGCCAGCACCCCAGACGGGAGTTATGAAAAACTGTTTTTT
TRBV7-2	.	TRBJ1-6	once	CASSLVGQPAASPLHF	TGTGCCAGCAGCTTAGTAGGACAGCCGGCCGCTTCACCCCTCCACTTT
TRBV5-1	TRBD2	TRBJ2-3	.	CASQTSGRADTQYF	TGCGCCAGTCAGACTAGCGGGAGGGCAGATACGCAGTATTTT
TRBV11-2	.	TRBJ2-7	.	CASSRSYGNDEQYF	TGTGCCAGCAGCCGCTCTTACGGGAACGACGAGCAGTACTTC
TRBV27	TRBD1	TRBJ2-7	.	CASSSPGQGTHEQYF	TGTGCCAGCAGTTCGCCGGGACAGGGTACCCACGAGCAGTACTTC
TRBV10-3	.	TRBJ1-1	.	CAISDRGNTEAFF	TGTGCCATCAGTGACAGGGGGAACACTGAAGCTTTCTTT
TRBV16	.	TRBJ1-1	.	CASSQRRDTEAFF	TGTGCCAGCAGCCAACGACGGGACACTGAAGCTTTCTTT
TRBV5-5	.	TRBJ1-1	.	CASSLVGGITEAFF	TGTGCCAGCAGCTTGGTGGGAGGGATCACTGAAGCTTTCTTT
TRBV4-1	.	TRBJ2-2	.	CASSQEIFAVGRGNTGELFF	TGCGCCAGCAGCCAAGAAATTTTTGCAGTGGGGCGAGGGAACACCGGGGAGCTGTTTTTT
TRBV19	.	TRBJ1-1	.	CASSISQGPKNTEAFF	TGTGCCAGTAGTATAAGTCAGGGGCCTAAGAACACTGAAGCTTTCTTT
TRBV28	.	TRBJ1-4	.	CASSPLHEKLFF	TGTGCCAGCAGCCCCCTTCATGAAAAACTGTTTTTT
TRBV5-1	TRBD1	TRBJ1-4	.	CASSQQGRNEKLFF	TGCGCCAGCAGCCAACAGGGGCGGAACGAAAAACTGTTTTTT
TRBV24-1	TRBD2	TRBJ2-1	.	CATSESSGRVHNEQFF	TGTGCCACCAGTGAATCTAGCGGGAGGGTTCACAATGAGCAGTTCTTC
TRBV6-5	.	TRBJ1-2	.	CASSPGIGYTF	TGTGCCAGCAGCCCGGGGATTGGCTACACCTTC
TRBV19	TRBD1	TRBJ1-6	.	CASSTGQGMGSPLHF	TGTGCCAGTAGTACAGGACAGGGTATGGGCTCACCCCTCCACTTT
TRBV10-3	TRBD1	TRBJ1-5	.	CAIRGQYNQPQHF	TGTGCCATCAGGGGACAGTACAATCAGCCCCAGCATTTT
TRBV27	.	TRBJ1-4	few	CASSSLGATNEKLFF	TGTGCCAGCAGCTCTCTTGGGGCGACTAATGAAAAACTGTTTTTT
TRBV15	TRBD2	TRBJ2-3	.	CATETSGRAGPDTQYF	TGTGCCACCGAAACTAGCGGGAGGGCCGGACCAGATACGCAGTATTTT
TRBV7-9	.	TRBJ2-4	.	CASSYTGGEGVSKNIQYF	TGTGCCAGCAGTTACACCGGTGGGGAAGGGGTGTCAAAAAACATTCAGTACTTC
TRBV15	.	TRBJ2-7	.	CATSRVELPYEQYF	TGTGCCACCAGCAGAGTTGAGTTACCGTACGAGCAGTACTTC
TRBV18	.	TRBJ1-6	.	CASSLPPGVNSPLHF	TGTGCCAGCTCACTCCCGCCAGGGGTCAATTCACCCCTCCACTTT
TRBV2	.	TRBJ2-3	.	CASSAGQFYTQYF	TGTGCCAGCAGTGCGGGACAATTTTATACGCAGTATTTT
TRBV18	.	TRBJ2-5	.	CASEGGSETQYF	TGTGCCAGCGAGGGGGGGTCCGAGACCCAGTACTTC
TRBV4-1	TRBD1	TRBJ2-2	.	CASSQEVLRGRQGTGNTGELFF	TGCGCCAGCAGCCAAGAGGTCTTACGTGGACGACAGGGCACCGGCAATACCGGGGAGCTGTTTTTT
TRBV28	TRBD1	TRBJ1-2	once	CASSLLEGAGGYTF	TGTGCCAGCAGTTTACTCGAGGGGGCAGGGGGCTACACCTTC
TRBV25-1	TRBD1	TRBJ2-5	once	CASSEYPRGTADEETQYF	TGTGCCAGCAGTGAATACCCTAGGGGGACAGCCGACGAGGAGACCCAGTACTTC
TRBV28	TRBD1	TRBJ1-1	.	CASMGQPKNTEAFF	TGTGCCAGCATGGGACAGCCTAAGAACACTGAAGCTTTCTTT
TRBV5-6	.	TRBJ1-5	.	CASSLSGSTSNQPQHF	TGTGCCAGCAGCTTGTCAGGTTCCACAAGCAATCAGCCCCAGCATTTT
TRBV5-8	.	TRBJ1-2	once	CASSLVARVSYGYTF	TGTGCCAGCAGCTTGGTGGCCAGGGTTAGCTATGGCTACACCTTC
TRBV5-4	.	TRBJ1-2	.	CASSLSAGRVGVDYGYTF	TGTGCCAGCAGCTTATCCGCGGGGAGGGTGGGGGTTGACTATGGCTACACCTTC
TRBV3-1/TRBV3-2	TRBD1	TRBJ1-1	.	CASSQQPGQGNTEAFF	TGTGCCAGCAGCCAACAACCGGGACAGGGGAACACTGAAGCTTTCTTT
TRBV4-3	.	TRBJ2-2	.	CASSQFSRDTGELFF	TGCGCCAGCAGCCAGTTTTCGAGGGACACCGGGGAGCTGTTTTTT
TRBV5-1	TRBD1	TRBJ2-5	.	CASSWGDRDRTPRAQYF	TGCGCCAGCAGCTGGGGAGACAGGGACCGAACTCCGCGGGCCCAGTACTTC
TRBV29-1	TRBD2	TRBJ2-3	.	CSVATAGGPSDTQYF	TGCAGCGTTGCCACAGCGGGAGGGCCCTCTGATACGCAGTATTTT
TRBV13	.	TRBJ2-1	.	CASSLDSSVSEQFF	TGTGCCAGCAGCTTGGACTCCTCTGTAAGTGAGCAGTTCTTC
TRBV6-6	.	TRBJ1-1	once	CASVGERMNTEAFF	TGTGCCAGCGTCGGGGAACGAATGAACACTGAAGCTTTCTTT
TRBV30	.	TRBJ2-1	.	CAWSDRQMVYNEQFF	TGTGCCTGGAGCGATCGCCAGATGGTCTACAATGAGCAGTTCTTC
TRBV5-1	.	TRBJ1-3	.	CASSIQGMSGNTIYF	TGCGCCAGCAGCATACAGGGAATGTCTGGAAACACCATATATTTT